This TCR beta chain was retrieved from a study of CD8 T cells in ankylosing spondylitis. Study-level findings and limits: Disease-associated clones were CD8+ and fairly uncommon in peripheral blood. Within ankylosing spondylitis blood, a TCR beta motif made up of seven to nine highly homologous variants appeared to be characteristic. Reported data indicate significant enrichment of disease-linked clones within matched ankylosing spondylitis synovial fluid. Prior work had noted some motif variants in reactive arthritis blood and synovial fluid.

About this clonotype: The antigen is undetermined.

TCRdb independently ran MiXCR on the 5' RACE reads; one entry per CDR3 protein. The repertoire holds about 750,000 distinct CDR3 sequences, about 20% seen once, with around 19% in the top ten. CDR3 size: 17 residues. CDR1 is DFQATT and CDR2 is SNEGSKA in the germline V gene (reference sequence). The V segment lost 5 bases and the J segment 0 bases; nucleotides outside the gene matches: 11. The TCR originated in a male donor with ankylosing spondylitis. V and J are TRBV20-1 and TRBJ2-4; 9 bases fit TRBD2. The specimen sequenced was blood, either unsorted or a sorted T cell fraction (not recorded which). CDR3 in amino acids: CSASSGGLFLAKNIQYF. In nucleotides, the CDR3 is TGCAGTGCTTCGAGCGGGGGGCTTTTCCTAGCCAAAAACATTCAGTACTTC.